This is a list of T cell receptor beta chains from one sample in a study of cytotoxic CD8 clonotypes in ibrutinib-treated CLL. TCRdb keeps only in-frame clones here, not all; method: immunoSEQ multiplex PCR. The table shows 250,000 to 350,000 clones, with around 77% occurring only once. The material sequenced was PBMCs, taken at disease progression, from a patient treated with ibrutinib. These receptors all stem from a human donor with chronic lymphocytic leukemia. CDR3s include the opening cysteine and the closing phenylalanine or tryptophan. The order of the fields is V gene, D gene, clone size, J gene, CDR3 protein, CDR3 DNA. A D gene is named only where the DNA matches it firmly. A clone size is listed for some rows: how often the clone was seen (once, few, many), or a class if it is expanded.

TRBV29-1	TRBD2	.	TRBJ2-1	CSTPGLAGNEQFF	TGCAGCACTCCGGGACTAGCAGGCAATGAGCAGTTCTTC
TRBV4-1	.	.	TRBJ2-2	CASRGVAANTGELFF	TGCGCCAGCAGGGGGGTGGCAGCGAACACCGGGGAGCTGTTTTTT
TRBV5-4	.	.	TRBJ1-1	CASSSGPWAGAWETEAFF	TGTGCCAGCAGCTCTGGCCCTTGGGCGGGGGCCTGGGAGACTGAAGCTTTCTTT
TRBV2	.	.	TRBJ2-7	CASSAGPTEQYF	TGTGCCAGCAGCGCGGGGCCGACCGAGCAGTACTTC
TRBV7-9	TRBD2	.	TRBJ2-5	CASSPFDGRARETQYF	TGTGCCAGCAGCCCCTTCGACGGGAGGGCCCGGGAGACCCAGTACTTC
TRBV12-5	.	few	TRBJ2-3	CASGVVTDTQYF	TGTGCTAGTGGGGTAGTTACAGATACGCAGTATTTT
TRBV29-1	TRBD1	.	TRBJ1-2	CSVEDPRTGAYGYTF	TGCAGCGTTGAAGACCCCCGGACAGGGGCCTATGGCTACACCTTC
TRBV6-5	.	few	TRBJ2-2	CASSYGRTGWAGELFF	TGTGCCAGCAGTTACGGACGCACGGGGTGGGCCGGGGAGCTGTTTTTT
TRBV4-1	.	.	TRBJ2-7	CASSQDGVAGDRAYEQYF	TGCGCCAGCAGCCAAGACGGGGTTGCGGGAGACAGGGCCTACGAGCAGTACTTC
TRBV27	TRBD2	few	TRBJ2-3	CASSRVLAGRSTDTQYF	TGTGCCAGCAGTAGGGTCCTAGCGGGAAGAAGCACAGATACGCAGTATTTT
TRBV7-2	.	.	TRBJ1-4	CASSLRGSVEKLFF	TGTGCCAGCAGCTTGAGGGGGTCGGTTGAAAAACTGTTTTTT
TRBV4-1	.	.	TRBJ2-1	CASSHRPHNEQFF	TGCGCCAGCAGCCACCGGCCCCACAATGAGCAGTTCTTC
TRBV28	TRBD2	.	TRBJ2-7	CASSPTRTSLTYEQYF	TGTGCCAGCAGCCCAACTCGGACTAGCCTAACCTACGAGCAGTACTTC
TRBV4-1	TRBD1	.	TRBJ1-4	CASSQDLAGQRIKLFF	TGCGCCAGCAGCCAAGATCTCGCGGGACAGAGGATAAAACTGTTTTTT
TRBV6-5	.	.	TRBJ2-3	CASSYELGDTDTQYF	TGTGCCAGCAGTTACGAGCTCGGGGACACAGATACGCAGTATTTT
TRBV14	.	.	TRBJ2-5	CASSRWGEETQYF	TGTGCCAGCAGCCGTTGGGGTGAGGAGACCCAGTACTTC